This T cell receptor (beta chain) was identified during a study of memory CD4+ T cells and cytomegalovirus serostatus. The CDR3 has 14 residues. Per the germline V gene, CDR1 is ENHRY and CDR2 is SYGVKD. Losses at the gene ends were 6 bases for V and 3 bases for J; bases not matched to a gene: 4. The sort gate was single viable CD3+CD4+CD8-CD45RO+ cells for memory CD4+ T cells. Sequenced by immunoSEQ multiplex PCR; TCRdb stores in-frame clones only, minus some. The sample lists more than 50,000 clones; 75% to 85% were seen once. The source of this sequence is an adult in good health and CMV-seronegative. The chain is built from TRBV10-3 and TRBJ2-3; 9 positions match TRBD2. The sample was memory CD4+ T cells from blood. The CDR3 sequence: CAIRPGLATDTQYF. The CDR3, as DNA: TGTGCCATCAGACCGGGACTAGCTACAGATACGCAGTATTTT.